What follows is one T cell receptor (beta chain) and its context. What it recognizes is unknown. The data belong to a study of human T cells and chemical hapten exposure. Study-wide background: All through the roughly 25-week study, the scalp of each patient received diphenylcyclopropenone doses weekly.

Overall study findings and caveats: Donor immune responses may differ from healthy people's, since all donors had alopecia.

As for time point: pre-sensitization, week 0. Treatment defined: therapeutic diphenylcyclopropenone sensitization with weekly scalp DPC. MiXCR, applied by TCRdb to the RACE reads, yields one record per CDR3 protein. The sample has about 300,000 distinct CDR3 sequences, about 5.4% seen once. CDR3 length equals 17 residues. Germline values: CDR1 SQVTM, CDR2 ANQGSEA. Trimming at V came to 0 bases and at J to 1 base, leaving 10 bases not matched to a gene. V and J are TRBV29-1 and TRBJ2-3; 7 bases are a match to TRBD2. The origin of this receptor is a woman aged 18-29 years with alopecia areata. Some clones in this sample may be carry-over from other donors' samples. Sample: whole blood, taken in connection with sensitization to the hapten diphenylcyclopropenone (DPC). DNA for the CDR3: TGCAGCGTTGAAGATCGGGGGGACGGCCTTCGCACAGATACGCAGTATTTT. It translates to CSVEDRGDGLRTDTQYF.